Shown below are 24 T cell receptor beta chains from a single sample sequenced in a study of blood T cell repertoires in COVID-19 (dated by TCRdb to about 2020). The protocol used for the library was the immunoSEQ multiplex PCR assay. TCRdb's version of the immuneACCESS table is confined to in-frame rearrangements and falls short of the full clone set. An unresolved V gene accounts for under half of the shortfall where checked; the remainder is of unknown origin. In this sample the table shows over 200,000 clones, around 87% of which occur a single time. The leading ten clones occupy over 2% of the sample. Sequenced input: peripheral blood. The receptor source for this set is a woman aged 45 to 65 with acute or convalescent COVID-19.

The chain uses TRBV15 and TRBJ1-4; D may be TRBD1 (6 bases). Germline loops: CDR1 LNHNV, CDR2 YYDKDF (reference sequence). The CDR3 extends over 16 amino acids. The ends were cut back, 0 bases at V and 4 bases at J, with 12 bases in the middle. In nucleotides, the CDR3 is TGTGCCACCAGCAGAGATTTGAGGACAGTTAATGAAAAACTGTTTTTT. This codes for CATSRDLRTVNEKLFF.

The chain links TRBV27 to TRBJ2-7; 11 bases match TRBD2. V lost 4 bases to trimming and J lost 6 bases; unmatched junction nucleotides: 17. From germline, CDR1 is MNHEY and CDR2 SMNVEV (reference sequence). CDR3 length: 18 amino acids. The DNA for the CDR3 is TGTGCCAGCAGTTCAGGGGGCCTTCGTAGCGGGAGGGCTTCCGAGCAGTACTTC. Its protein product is CASSSGGLRSGRASEQYF.

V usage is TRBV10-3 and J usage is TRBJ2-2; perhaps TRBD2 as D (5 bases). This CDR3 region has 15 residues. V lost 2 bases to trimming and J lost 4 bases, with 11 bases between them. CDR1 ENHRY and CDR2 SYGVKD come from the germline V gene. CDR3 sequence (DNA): TGTGCCATCAGTGAGCCCCTGGAGGCCACCGGGGAGCTGTTTTTT. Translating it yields CAISEPLEATGELFF.

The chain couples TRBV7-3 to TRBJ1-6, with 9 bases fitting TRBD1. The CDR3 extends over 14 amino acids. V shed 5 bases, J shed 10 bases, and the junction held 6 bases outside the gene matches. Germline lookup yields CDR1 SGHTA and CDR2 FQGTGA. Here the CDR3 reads CASSPGTGKSPLHF. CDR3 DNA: TGTGCCAGCAGCCCCGGGACAGGGAAATCACCCCTCCACTTT.

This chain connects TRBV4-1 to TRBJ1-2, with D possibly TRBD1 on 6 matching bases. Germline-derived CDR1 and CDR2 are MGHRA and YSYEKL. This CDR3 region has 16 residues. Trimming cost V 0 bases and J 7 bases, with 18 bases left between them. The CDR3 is CASSQDRGGTVGGYTF. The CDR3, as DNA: TGCGCCAGCAGCCAAGATCGGGGGGGCACTGTGGGTGGCTACACCTTC.

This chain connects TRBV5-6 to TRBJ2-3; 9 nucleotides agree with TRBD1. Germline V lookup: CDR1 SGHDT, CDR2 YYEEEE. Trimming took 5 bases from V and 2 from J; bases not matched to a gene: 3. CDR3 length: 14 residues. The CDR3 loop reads CASSRTGDTDTQYF. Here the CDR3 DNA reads TGTGCCAGCAGTCGGACAGGGGACACAGATACGCAGTATTTT.

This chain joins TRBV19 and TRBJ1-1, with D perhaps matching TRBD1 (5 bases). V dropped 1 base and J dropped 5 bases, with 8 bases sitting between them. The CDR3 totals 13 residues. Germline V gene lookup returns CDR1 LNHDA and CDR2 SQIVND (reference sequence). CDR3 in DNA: TGTGCCAGTAGTATAGCCCCAGGGACTGAAGCTTTCTTT. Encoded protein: CASSIAPGTEAFF.

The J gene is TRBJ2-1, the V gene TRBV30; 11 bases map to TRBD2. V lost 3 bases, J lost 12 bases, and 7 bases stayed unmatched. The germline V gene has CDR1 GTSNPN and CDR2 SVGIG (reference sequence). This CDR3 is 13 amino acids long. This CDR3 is CAWSVLAGGRQFF. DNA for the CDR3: TGTGCCTGGAGCGTTTTAGCGGGAGGGAGGCAGTTCTTC.

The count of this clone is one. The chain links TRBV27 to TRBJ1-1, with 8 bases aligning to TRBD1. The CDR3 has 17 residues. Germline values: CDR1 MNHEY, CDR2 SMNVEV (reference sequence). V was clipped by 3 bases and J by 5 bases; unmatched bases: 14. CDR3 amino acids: CASSFLKLGQGGTEAFF. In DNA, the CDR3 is TGTGCCAGCAGTTTCTTAAAATTAGGACAGGGCGGGACTGAAGCTTTCTTT.

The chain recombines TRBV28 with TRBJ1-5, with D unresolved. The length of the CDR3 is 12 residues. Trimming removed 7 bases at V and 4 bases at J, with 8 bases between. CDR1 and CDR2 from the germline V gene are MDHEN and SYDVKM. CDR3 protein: CASTEANQPQHF. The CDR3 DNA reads TGTGCCAGCACAGAGGCGAATCAGCCCCAGCATTTT.

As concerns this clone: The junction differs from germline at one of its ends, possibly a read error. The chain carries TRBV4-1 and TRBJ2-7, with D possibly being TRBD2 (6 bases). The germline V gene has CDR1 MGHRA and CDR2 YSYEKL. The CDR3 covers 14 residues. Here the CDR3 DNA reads TGCGCCAGCAGCCCAGGAAGGGAGGAGTCTCACGAATATTTC. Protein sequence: CASSPGREESHEYF.

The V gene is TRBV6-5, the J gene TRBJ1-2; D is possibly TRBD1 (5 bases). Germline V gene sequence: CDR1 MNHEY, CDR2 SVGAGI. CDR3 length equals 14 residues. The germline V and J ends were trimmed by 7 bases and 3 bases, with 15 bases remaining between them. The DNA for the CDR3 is TGTGCCAGCAATCCCCGGGGGGTTTACTATGGCTACACCTTC. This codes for CASNPRGVYYGYTF.

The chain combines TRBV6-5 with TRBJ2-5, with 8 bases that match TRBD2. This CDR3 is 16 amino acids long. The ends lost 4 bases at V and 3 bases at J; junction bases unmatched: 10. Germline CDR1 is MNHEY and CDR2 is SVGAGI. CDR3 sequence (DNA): TGTGCCAGCAGTTCGACCGCAGCGGGAGACGAAGAGACCCAGTACTTC. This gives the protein CASSSTAAGDEETQYF.

CDR3 sequence: CASSPPGGIGELFF. The CDR3 bases are TGTGCCAGCAGCCCCCCCGGGGGGATCGGGGAGCTGTTTTTT. The chain recombines TRBV28 with TRBJ2-2; 7 bases are a match to TRBD2. The junction had 8 bases not matched to a gene; V was cut back by 6 bases and J by 7 bases. CDR3 length equals 14 residues. Looked up from germline, CDR1 is MDHEN and CDR2 is SYDVKM.

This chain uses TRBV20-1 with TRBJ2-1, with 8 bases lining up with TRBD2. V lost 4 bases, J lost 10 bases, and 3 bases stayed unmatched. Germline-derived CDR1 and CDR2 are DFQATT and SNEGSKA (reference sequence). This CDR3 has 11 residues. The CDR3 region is CSATSGGEQFF. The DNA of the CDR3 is TGCAGTGCTACCTCGGGAGGGGAGCAGTTCTTC.

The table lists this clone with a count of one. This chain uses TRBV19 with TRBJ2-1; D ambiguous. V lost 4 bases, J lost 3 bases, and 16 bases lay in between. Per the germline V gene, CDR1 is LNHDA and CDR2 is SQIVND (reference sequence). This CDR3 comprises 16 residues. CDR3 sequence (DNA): TGTGCCAGTAGTAAGGCTGGCAGCGTCTACTACAATGAGCAGTTCTTC. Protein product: CASSKAGSVYYNEQFF.

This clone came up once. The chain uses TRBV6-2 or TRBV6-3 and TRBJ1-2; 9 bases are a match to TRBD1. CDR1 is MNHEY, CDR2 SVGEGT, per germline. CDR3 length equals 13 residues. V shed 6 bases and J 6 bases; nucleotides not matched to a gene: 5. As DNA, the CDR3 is TGTGCCAGCAGCCTACAGGGGGCAGATGGCTACACCTTC. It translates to CASSLQGADGYTF.

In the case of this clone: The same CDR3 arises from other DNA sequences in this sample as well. The CDR3 DNA reads TGCGCCAGCAGCCAAGATTTGACGAGCGGGAGCTCCTACGAGCAGTACTTC. The encoded protein is CASSQDLTSGSSYEQYF. V is TRBV4-3 and J is TRBJ2-7; 8 positions agree with TRBD2. This CDR3 contains 17 residues. Unmatched junction bases numbered 7, after V lost 0 bases and J lost 0 bases. Germline lookup yields CDR1 LGHNA and CDR2 YSLEER.

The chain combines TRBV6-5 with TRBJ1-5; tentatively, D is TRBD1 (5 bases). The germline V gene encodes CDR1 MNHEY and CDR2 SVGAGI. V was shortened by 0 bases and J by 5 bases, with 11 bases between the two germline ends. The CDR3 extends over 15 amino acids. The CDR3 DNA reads TGTGCCAGCAGTTACTCTGGGCAGGGCCATCAGCCCCAGCATTTT. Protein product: CASSYSGQGHQPQHF.

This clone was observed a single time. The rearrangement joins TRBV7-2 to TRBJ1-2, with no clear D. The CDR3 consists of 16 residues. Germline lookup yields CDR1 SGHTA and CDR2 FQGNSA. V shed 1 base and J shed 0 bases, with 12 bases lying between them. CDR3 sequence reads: CASSLVTLSANYGYTF. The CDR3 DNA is TGTGCCAGCAGCTTAGTCACGTTGTCAGCTAACTATGGCTACACCTTC.

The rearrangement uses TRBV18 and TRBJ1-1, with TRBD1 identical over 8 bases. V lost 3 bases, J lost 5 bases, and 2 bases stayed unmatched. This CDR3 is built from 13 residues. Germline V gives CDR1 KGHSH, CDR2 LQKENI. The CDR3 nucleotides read TGTGCCAGCTCACCTCAGGGGGCGACTGAAGCTTTCTTT. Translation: CASSPQGATEAFF.

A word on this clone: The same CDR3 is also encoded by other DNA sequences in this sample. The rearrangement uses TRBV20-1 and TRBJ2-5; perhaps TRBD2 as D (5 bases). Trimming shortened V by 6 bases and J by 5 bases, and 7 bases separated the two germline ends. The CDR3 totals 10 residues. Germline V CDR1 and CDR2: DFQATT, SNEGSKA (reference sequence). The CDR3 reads CSARRETQYF. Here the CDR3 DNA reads TGCAGTGCAAGGAGGGAGACCCAGTACTTC.

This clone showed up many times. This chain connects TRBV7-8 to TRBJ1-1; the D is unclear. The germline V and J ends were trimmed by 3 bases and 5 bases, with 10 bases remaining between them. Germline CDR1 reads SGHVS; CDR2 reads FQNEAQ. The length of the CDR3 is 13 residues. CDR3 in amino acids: CASSLIGLTEAFF. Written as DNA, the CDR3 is TGTGCCAGCAGCTTGATCGGTTTGACTGAAGCTTTCTTT.

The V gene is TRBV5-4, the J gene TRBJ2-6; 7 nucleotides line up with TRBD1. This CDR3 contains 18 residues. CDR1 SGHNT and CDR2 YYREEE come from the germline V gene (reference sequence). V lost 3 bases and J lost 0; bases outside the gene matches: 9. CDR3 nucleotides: TGTGCCAGCAGCTCACCGGGACAGCCAAGCTCTGGGGCCAACGTCCTGACTTTC. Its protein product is CASSSPGQPSSGANVLTF.